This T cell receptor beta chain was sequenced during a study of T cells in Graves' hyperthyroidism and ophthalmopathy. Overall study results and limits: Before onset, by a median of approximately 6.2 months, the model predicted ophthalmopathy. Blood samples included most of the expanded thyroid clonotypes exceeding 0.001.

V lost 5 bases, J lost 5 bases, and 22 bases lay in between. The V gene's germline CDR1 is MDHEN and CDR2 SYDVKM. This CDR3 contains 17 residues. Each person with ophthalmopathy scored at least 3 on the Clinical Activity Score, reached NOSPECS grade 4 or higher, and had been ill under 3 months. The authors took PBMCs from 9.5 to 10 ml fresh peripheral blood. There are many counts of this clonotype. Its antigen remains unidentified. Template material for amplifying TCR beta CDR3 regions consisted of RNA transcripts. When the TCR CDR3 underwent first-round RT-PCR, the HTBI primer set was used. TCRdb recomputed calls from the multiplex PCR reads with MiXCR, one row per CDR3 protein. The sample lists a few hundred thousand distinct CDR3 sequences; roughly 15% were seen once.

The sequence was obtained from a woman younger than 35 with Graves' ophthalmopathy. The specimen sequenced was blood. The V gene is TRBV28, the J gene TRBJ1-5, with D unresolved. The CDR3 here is CASSREEWVLVDQPQHF. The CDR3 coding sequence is TGTGCCAGCAGTCGCGAGGAATGGGTCCTTGTTGATCAGCCCCAGCATTTT.